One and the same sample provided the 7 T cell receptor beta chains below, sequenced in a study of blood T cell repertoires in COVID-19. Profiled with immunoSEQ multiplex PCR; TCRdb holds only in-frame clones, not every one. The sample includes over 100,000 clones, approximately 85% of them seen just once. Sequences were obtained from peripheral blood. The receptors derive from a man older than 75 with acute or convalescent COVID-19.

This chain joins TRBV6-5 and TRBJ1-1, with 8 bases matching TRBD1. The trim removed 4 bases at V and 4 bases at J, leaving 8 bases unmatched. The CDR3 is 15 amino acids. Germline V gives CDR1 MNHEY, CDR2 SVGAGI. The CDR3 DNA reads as TGTGCCAGCAGTTTATCCCAGGGGGCAATCACTGAAGCTTTCTTT. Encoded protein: CASSLSQGAITEAFF.

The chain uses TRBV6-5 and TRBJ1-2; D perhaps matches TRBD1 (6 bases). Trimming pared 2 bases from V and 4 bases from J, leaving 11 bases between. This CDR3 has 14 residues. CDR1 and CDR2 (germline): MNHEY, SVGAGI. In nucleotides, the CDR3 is TGTGCCAGCAGTTACGGCAGGGGCTTCTATGGCTACACCTTC. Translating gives CASSYGRGFYGYTF.

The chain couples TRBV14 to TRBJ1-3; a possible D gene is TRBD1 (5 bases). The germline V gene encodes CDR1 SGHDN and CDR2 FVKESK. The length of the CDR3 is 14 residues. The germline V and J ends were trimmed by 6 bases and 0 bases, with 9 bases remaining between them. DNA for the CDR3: TGTGCCAGCAGTCGGGGGGACTCTGGAAACACCATATATTTT. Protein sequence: CASSRGDSGNTIYF. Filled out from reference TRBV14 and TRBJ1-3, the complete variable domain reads EAGVTQFPSHSVIEKGQTVTLRCDPISGHDNLYWYRRVMGKEIKFLLHFVKESKQDESGMPNNRFLAERTGGTYSTLKVQPAELEDSGVYFCASSRGDSGNTIYFGEGSWLTVV.

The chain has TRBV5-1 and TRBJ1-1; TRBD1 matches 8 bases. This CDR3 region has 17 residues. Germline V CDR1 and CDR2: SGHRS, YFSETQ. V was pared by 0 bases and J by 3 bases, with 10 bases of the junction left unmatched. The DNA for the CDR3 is TGCGCCAGCAGCTTGGGAAGACAGGGGAAAACAGACACTGAAGCTTTCTTT. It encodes CASSLGRQGKTDTEAFF.

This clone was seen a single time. CDR3 DNA: TGTGCCAGCCTAGGGGGCCCCGGACAGGGGACCTATGGCTACACCTTC. It codes for CASLGGPGQGTYGYTF. The chain recombines TRBV7-2 with TRBJ1-2; 9 nucleotides line up with TRBD1. Trimming at V came to 8 bases and at J to 4 bases, leaving 14 bases not matched to a gene. Germline V CDR1 and CDR2: SGHTA, FQGNSA. This CDR3 has 16 residues.

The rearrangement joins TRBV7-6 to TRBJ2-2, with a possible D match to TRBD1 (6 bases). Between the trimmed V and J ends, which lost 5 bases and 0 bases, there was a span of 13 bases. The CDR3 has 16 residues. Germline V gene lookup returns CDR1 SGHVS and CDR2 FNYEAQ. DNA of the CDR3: TGTGCCAGCAGCGCTCGGACAGCCCCGAACACCGGGGAGCTGTTTTTT. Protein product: CASSARTAPNTGELFF.

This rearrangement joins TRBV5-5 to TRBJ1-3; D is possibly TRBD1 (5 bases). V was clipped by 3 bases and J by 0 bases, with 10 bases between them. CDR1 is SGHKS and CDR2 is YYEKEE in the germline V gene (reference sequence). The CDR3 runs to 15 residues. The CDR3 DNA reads TGTGCCAGCAGCTCTCAGGGCAACTCTGGAAACACCATATATTTT. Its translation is CASSSQGNSGNTIYF.